The rows below give T cell receptor beta chains drawn from one sample of a study of blood T cell repertoires in COVID-19. The repertoire was sequenced with immunoSEQ multiplex PCR; TCRdb's copy has only in-frame clones and lacks some. The table shows tens of thousands of clones, with 88% occurring only once. Input material: peripheral blood. The receptors come from a man between 60 and 70 years old with COVID-19, enrolled during active disease. Each CDR3 is given with its conserved first and last residue. The D gene is left open where the match is weak. Size is omitted from some rows. Given values are once, few, many or a class for expanded clones.

abundance: NA
d_gene: NA
v_gene: TRBV11-3
j_gene: TRBJ1-1
CDR3nt: TGTGCCAGCAGCTCGCCGATGGGCCGCACTGAAGCTTTCTTT
CDR3aa: CASSSPMGRTEAFF

abundance: NA
d_gene: NA
v_gene: TRBV27
j_gene: TRBJ2-7
CDR3nt: TGTGCCAGTCACGACAACTACGAGCAGTACTTC
CDR3aa: CASHDNYEQYF

abundance: NA
d_gene: NA
v_gene: TRBV11-2
j_gene: TRBJ2-7
CDR3nt: TGTGCCAGCACCCGAGGGAATTACGAGCAGTACTTC
CDR3aa: CASTRGNYEQYF

abundance: NA
d_gene: TRBD1
v_gene: TRBV3-1/TRBV3-2
j_gene: TRBJ2-7
CDR3nt: TGTGCCAGCAGCCAACAGGGGGCTGGCCACGAGCAGTACTTC
CDR3aa: CASSQQGAGHEQYF

abundance: once
d_gene: NA
v_gene: TRBV25-1
j_gene: TRBJ1-1
CDR3nt: TGTGCCAGCAGTGAACGCCCTTCGGGGAACACTGAAGCTTTCTTT
CDR3aa: CASSERPSGNTEAFF

abundance: NA
d_gene: NA
v_gene: TRBV4-1
j_gene: TRBJ1-5
CDR3nt: TGCGCCAGCAGCCAAGAGGTCTATAGCAATCAGCCCCAGCATTTT
CDR3aa: CASSQEVYSNQPQHF

abundance: once
d_gene: NA
v_gene: TRBV6-1
j_gene: TRBJ1-5
CDR3nt: TGTGCCAGCAGTGAAAGCAGGGGCAATCAGCCCCAGCATTTT
CDR3aa: CASSESRGNQPQHF

abundance: NA
d_gene: TRBD1
v_gene: TRBV4-2
j_gene: TRBJ1-5
CDR3nt: TGTGCCAGCAGCCAAGAGGGACAGGGGAGTCAGCCCCAGCATTTT
CDR3aa: CASSQEGQGSQPQHF

abundance: once
d_gene: NA
v_gene: TRBV11-2
j_gene: TRBJ2-7
CDR3nt: TGTGCCAGCAGCTTAGGGGCAGGGTACGAGCAGTACTTC
CDR3aa: CASSLGAGYEQYF

abundance: NA
d_gene: TRBD1
v_gene: TRBV3-1/TRBV3-2
j_gene: TRBJ2-7
CDR3nt: TGTGCCAGCAGCCCCAGCACAGGGGGCTACGAGCAGTACTTC
CDR3aa: CASSPSTGGYEQYF

abundance: NA
d_gene: NA
v_gene: TRBV7-8
j_gene: TRBJ1-2
CDR3nt: TGTGCCAGCAGCCCAGGTTCCACCTATGGCTACACCTTC
CDR3aa: CASSPGSTYGYTF

abundance: NA
d_gene: TRBD1
v_gene: TRBV7-3
j_gene: TRBJ2-1
CDR3nt: TGTGCCAGCAGCTTAAATCCGAGGGGGCCCGGCAATGAGCAGTTCTTC
CDR3aa: CASSLNPRGPGNEQFF

abundance: once
d_gene: NA
v_gene: TRBV15
j_gene: TRBJ2-1
CDR3nt: TGTGCCACCAGCAGAGAGAAGGGGCTCAACAATGAGCAGTTCTTC
CDR3aa: CATSREKGLNNEQFF

abundance: once
d_gene: NA
v_gene: TRBV30
j_gene: TRBJ1-6
CDR3nt: TGTGGCTCAGGGGATTCCTATAATTCACCCCTCCACTTT
CDR3aa: CGSGDSYNSPLHF

abundance: NA
d_gene: TRBD1
v_gene: TRBV5-1
j_gene: TRBJ1-1
CDR3nt: TGCGCCAGCAGCTTGGAGGGGGCGAGGGCGGCTGAAGCTTTCTTT
CDR3aa: CASSLEGARAAEAFF

abundance: NA
d_gene: NA
v_gene: TRBV6-6
j_gene: TRBJ1-5
CDR3nt: TGTGCCAGCAGTCCCTCGGGGTCCAATCAGCCCCAGCATTTT
CDR3aa: CASSPSGSNQPQHF

abundance: NA
d_gene: NA
v_gene: TRBV6-1
j_gene: TRBJ2-2
CDR3nt: TGTGCCAGCAGTGAAATCGATAGAGGAAACACCGGGGAGCTGTTTTTT
CDR3aa: CASSEIDRGNTGELFF

abundance: NA
d_gene: NA
v_gene: TRBV19
j_gene: TRBJ1-5
CDR3nt: TGTGCCAGTAGTAGTCAAGAGTCTAGCAATCAGCCCCAGCATTTT
CDR3aa: CASSSQESSNQPQHF

abundance: NA
d_gene: NA
v_gene: TRBV19
j_gene: TRBJ2-7
CDR3nt: TGTGCCAGTAGTAAGTCGGGGGAGCGAGAGCAGTACTTC
CDR3aa: CASSKSGEREQYF

abundance: NA
d_gene: TRBD2
v_gene: TRBV6-6
j_gene: TRBJ2-1
CDR3nt: TGTGCCAGCAGGGGTCCCCGCCTAGCGGGAGTACCTGAGCAGTTCTTC
CDR3aa: CASRGPRLAGVPEQFF

abundance: NA
d_gene: TRBD1
v_gene: TRBV6-1
j_gene: TRBJ2-7
CDR3nt: TGTGCCAGCAGTGAAGGGGACAGCTACGAGCAGTACTTC
CDR3aa: CASSEGDSYEQYF

abundance: NA
d_gene: NA
v_gene: TRBV29-1
j_gene: TRBJ2-3
CDR3nt: TGCAGCCTACAGGCCCGGTACGCTACAGATACGCAGTATTTT
CDR3aa: CSLQARYATDTQYF

abundance: NA
d_gene: NA
v_gene: TRBV10-1
j_gene: TRBJ2-7
CDR3nt: TGCGCCAGCAGTGGGAACAGGGATAACAACGAGCAGTACTTC
CDR3aa: CASSGNRDNNEQYF